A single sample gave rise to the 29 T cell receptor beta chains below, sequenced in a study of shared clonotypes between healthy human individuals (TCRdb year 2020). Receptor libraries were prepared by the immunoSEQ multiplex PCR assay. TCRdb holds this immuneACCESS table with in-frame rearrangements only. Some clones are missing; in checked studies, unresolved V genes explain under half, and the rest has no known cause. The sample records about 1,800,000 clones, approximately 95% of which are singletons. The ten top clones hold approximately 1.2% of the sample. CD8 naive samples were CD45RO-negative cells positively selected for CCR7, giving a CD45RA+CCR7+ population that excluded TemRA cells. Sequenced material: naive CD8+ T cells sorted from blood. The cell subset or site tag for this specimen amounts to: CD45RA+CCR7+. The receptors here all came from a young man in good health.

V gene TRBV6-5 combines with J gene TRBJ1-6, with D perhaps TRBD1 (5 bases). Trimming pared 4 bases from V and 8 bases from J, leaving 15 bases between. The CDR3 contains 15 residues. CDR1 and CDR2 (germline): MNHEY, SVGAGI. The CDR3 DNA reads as TGTGCCAGCAGTTCCCTACAGGCGTCGGATTCACCCCTCCACTTT. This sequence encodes CASSSLQASDSPLHF.

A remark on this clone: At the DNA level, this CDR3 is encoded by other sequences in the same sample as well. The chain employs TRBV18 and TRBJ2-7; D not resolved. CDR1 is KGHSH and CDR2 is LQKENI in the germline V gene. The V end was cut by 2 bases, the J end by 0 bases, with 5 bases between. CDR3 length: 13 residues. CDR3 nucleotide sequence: TGTGCCAGCTCACCAGCAGGCTCCTACGAGCAGTACTTC. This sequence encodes CASSPAGSYEQYF.

DNA for the CDR3: TGTGCCAGCACCCCCTCGGTGTGGGAAGCGACCCAGTACTTC. It is translated as CASTPSVWEATQYF. The rearrangement joins TRBV6-6 to TRBJ2-5; no clear D. The CDR3 contains 14 residues. Germline CDR1 reads MNHNY; CDR2 reads SVGAGI (reference sequence). V was trimmed by 7 bases and J by 7 bases, leaving 19 bases between them.

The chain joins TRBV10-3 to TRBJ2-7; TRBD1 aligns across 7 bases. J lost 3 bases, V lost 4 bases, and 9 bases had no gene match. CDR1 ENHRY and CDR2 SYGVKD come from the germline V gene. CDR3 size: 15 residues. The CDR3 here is CAISATGVKNYEQYF. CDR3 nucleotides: TGTGCCATCAGTGCCACAGGGGTAAAGAACTACGAGCAGTACTTC.

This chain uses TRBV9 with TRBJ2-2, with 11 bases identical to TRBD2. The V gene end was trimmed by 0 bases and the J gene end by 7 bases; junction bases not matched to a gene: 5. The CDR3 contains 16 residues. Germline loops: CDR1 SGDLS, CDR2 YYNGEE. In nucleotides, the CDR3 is TGTGCCAGCAGCGTAGGGCTAGCGGGAGGTCTCGGGGAGCTGTTTTTT. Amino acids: CASSVGLAGGLGELFF.

Written as DNA, the CDR3 is TGTGCCAGCAGTTCGCCGGGACTAGCGGGGGGGATCGCATACGAGCAGTACTTC. Protein: CASSSPGLAGGIAYEQYF. This chain links TRBV28 with TRBJ2-7; the match to TRBD2 covers 16 bases. The CDR3 contains 18 residues. Germline V lookup: CDR1 MDHEN, CDR2 SYDVKM. V shed 4 bases, J shed 4 bases, and the junction held 10 bases outside the gene matches.

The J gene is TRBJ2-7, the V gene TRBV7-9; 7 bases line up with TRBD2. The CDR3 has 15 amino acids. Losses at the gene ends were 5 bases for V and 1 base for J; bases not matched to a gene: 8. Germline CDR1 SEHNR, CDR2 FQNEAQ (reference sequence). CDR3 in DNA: TGTGCCAGCAGCCTTTTTAGCGGGTCTTCCTACGAGCAGTACTTC. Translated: CASSLFSGSSYEQYF.

The DNA for the CDR3 is TGTGCCGCCCGACGGGAGGGCCGTGGCTACACCTTC. Encoded protein: CAARREGRGYTF. This sequence joins TRBV6-5 and TRBJ1-2; D remains ambiguous. V lost 11 bases and J lost 7, with 17 bases in between. The CDR3 consists of 12 residues. CDR1 MNHEY and CDR2 SVGAGI come from the germline V gene.

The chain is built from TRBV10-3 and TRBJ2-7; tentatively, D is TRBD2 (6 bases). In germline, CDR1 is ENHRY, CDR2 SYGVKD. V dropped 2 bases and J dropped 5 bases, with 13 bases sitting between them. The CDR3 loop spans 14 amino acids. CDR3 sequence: CAISEVGGTHEQYF. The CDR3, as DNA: TGTGCCATCAGTGAGGTCGGCGGGACCCACGAGCAGTACTTC.

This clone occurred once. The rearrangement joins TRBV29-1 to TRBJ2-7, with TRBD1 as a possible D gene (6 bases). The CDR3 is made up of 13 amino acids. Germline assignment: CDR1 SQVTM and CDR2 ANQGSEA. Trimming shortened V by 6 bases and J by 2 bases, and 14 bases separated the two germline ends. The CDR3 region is CSVTDSSTYEQYF. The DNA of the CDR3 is TGCAGCGTCACGGACAGCTCCACCTACGAGCAGTACTTC.

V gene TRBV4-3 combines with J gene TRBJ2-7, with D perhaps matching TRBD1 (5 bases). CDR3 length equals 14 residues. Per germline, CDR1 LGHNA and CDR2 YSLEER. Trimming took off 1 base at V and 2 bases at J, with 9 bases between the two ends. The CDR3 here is CASSQGQFAYEQYF. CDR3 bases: TGCGCCAGCAGCCAAGGACAGTTTGCCTACGAGCAGTACTTC.

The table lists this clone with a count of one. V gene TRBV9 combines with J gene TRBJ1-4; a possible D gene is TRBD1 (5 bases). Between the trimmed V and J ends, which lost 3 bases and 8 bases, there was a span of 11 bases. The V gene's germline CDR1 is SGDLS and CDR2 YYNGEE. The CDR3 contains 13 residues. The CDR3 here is CASSARAEEKLFF. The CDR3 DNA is TGTGCCAGCAGCGCCAGGGCTGAGGAAAAACTGTTTTTT.

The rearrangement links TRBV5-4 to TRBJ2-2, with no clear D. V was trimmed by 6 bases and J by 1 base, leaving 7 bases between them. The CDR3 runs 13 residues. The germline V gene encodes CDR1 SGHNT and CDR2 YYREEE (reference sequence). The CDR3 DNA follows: TGTGCCAGCAACGATGTGAACACCGGGGAGCTGTTTTTT. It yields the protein CASNDVNTGELFF. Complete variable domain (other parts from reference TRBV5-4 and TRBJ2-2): ETGVTQSPTHLIKTRGQQVTLRCSSQSGHNTVSWYQQALGQGPQFIFQYYREEENGRGNFPPRFSGLQFPNYSSELNVNALELDDSALYLCASNDVNTGELFFGEGSRLTVL.

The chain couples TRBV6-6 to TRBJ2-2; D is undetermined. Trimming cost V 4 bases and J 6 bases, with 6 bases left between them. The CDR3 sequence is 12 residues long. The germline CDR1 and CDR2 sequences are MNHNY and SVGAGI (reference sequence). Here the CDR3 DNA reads TGTGCCAGCAGTTCTTTCGCCGGGGAGCTGTTTTTT. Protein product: CASSSFAGELFF.

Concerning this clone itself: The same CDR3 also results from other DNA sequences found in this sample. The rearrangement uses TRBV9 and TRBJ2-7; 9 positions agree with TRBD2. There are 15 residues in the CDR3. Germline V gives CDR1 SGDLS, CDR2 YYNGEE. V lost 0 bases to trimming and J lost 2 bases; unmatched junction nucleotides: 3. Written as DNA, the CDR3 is TGTGCCAGCAGCGTAGGTAGCGGGAGTACCTACGAGCAGTACTTC. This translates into CASSVGSGSTYEQYF.

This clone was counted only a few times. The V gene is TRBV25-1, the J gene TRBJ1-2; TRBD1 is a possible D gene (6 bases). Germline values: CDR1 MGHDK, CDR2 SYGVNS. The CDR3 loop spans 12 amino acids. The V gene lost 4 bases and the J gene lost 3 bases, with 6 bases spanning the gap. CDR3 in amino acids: CASSAGDYGYTF. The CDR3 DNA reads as TGTGCCAGCAGTGCAGGGGACTATGGCTACACCTTC.

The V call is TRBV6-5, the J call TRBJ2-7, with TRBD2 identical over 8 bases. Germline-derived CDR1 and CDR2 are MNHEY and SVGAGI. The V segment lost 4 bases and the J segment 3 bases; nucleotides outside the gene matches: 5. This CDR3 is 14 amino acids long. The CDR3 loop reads CASSSRTSGYEQYF. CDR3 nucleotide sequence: TGTGCCAGCAGTTCCAGAACTAGCGGCTACGAGCAGTACTTC.

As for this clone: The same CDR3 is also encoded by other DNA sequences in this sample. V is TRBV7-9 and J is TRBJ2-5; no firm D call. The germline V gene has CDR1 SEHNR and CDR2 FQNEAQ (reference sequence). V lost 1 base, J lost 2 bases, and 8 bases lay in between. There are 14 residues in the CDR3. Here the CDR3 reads CASSLEAGQETQYF. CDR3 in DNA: TGTGCCAGCAGCTTAGAGGCAGGACAAGAGACCCAGTACTTC.

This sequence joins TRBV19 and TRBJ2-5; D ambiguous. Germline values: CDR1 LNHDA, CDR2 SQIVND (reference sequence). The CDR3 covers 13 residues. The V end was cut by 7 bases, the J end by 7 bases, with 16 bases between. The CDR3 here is CASKGPDLSTQYF. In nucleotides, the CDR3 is TGTGCCAGTAAAGGACCCGACCTGTCGACCCAGTACTTC.

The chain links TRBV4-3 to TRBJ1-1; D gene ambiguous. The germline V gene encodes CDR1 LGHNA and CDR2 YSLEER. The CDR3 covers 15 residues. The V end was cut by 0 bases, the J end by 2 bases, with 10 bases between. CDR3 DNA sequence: TGCGCCAGCAGCCAAGAAGGAGGACCAAACACTGAAGCTTTCTTT. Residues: CASSQEGGPNTEAFF.

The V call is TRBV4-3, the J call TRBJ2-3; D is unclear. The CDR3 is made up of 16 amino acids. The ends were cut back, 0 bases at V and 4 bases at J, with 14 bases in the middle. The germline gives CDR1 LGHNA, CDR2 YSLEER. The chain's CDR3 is CASSQDGVDPSDTQYF. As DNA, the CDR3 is TGCGCCAGCAGCCAAGATGGTGTGGACCCCTCAGATACGCAGTATTTT.

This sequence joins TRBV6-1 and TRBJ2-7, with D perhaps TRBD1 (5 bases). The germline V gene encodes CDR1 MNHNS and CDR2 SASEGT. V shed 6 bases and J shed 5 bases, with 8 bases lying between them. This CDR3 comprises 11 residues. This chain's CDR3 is CASSREDEQYF. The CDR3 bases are TGTGCCAGCAGCAGGGAAGACGAGCAGTACTTC.

The CDR3 region has the DNA TGTGCCAGCAGCAGTAGCGGGGGGGCCCAAGAGACCCAGTACTTC. Amino acids: CASSSSGGAQETQYF. The chain links TRBV9 to TRBJ2-5; TRBD2 matches 11 bases. V lost 4 bases and J lost 1; bases outside the gene matches: 3. Per germline, CDR1 SGDLS and CDR2 YYNGEE. The CDR3 contains 15 residues.

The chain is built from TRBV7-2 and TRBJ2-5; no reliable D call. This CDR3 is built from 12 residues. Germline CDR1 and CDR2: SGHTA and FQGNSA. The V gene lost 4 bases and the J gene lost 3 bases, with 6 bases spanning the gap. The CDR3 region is CASSSVKETQYF. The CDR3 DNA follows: TGTGCCAGCAGCTCTGTGAAAGAGACCCAGTACTTC.

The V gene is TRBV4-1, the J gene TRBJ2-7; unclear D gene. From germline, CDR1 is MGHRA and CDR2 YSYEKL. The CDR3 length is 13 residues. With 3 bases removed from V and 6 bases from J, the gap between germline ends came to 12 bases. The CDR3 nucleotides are TGCGCCAGCAGCCAGGAATGGTACAGCGAGCAGTACTTC. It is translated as CASSQEWYSEQYF.

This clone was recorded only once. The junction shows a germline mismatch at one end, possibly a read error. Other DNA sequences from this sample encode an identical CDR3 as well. CDR3 in DNA: TGTGCTAGCAGCTTAGGGGACAGCTCCTACAATGAGCAGTTCTTC. It specifies CASSLGDSSYNEQFF. This chain uses TRBV7-7 with TRBJ2-1; 7 positions match TRBD1. Germline assignment: CDR1 SSHAT and CDR2 FNYEAQ (reference sequence). This CDR3 comprises 15 residues.

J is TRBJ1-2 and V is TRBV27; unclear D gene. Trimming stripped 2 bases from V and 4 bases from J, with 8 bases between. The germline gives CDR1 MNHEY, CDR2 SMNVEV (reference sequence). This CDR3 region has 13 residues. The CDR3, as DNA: TGTGCCAGCAGTTTAAGTCAGTTCTATGGCTACACCTTC. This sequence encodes CASSLSQFYGYTF.

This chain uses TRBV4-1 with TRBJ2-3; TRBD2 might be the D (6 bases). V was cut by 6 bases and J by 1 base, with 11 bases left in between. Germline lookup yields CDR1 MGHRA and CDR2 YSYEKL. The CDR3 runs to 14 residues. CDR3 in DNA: TGCGCCAGCAGTGCGATAGCGGGCACAGATACGCAGTATTTT. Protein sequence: CASSAIAGTDTQYF.

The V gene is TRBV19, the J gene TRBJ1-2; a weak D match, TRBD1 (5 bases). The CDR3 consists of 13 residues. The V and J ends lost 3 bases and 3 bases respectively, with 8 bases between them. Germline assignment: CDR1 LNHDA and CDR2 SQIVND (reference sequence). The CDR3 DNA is TGTGCCAGTAGTATGTCGGGGGACTATGGCTACACCTTC. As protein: CASSMSGDYGYTF. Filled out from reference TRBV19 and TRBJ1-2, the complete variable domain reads DGGITQSPKYLFRKEGQNVTLSCEQNLNHDAMYWYRQDPGQGLRLIYYSQIVNDFQKGDIAEGYSVSREKKESFPLTVTSAQKNPTAFYLCASSMSGDYGYTFGSGTRLTVV.